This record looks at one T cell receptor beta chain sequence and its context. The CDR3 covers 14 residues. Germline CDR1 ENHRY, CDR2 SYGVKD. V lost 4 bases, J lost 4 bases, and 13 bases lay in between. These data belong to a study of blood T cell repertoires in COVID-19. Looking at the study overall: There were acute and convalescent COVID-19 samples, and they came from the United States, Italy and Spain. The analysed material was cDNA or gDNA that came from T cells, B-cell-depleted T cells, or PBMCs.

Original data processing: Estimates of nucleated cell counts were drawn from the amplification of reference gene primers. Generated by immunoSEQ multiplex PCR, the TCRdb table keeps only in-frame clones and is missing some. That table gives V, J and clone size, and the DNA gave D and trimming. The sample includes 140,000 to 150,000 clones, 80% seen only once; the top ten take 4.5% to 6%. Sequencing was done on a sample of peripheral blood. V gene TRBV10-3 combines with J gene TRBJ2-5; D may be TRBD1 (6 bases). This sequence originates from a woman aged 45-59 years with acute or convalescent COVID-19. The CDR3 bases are TGTGCCATCAGTGTCGAGGGGGAAGGAGAGACCCAGTACTTC. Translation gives CAISVEGEGETQYF.